The clone carrying this T cell receptor beta chain has a count of ten or more. Its specificity is unknown. This record comes from a study of response to subunit inactivated influenza vaccine. V shed 5 bases, J shed 5 bases, and the junction held 9 bases outside the gene matches. Germline V lookup: CDR1 MDHEN, CDR2 SYDVKM. The CDR3 is 16 amino acids. A single record per CDR3 protein comes from TCRdb applying MiXCR to the RT-PCR reads. Altogether hundreds of thousands of distinct CDR3 sequences are present, 15% to 19% being singletons, with the ten largest covering roughly 12%. Broader study findings: It was suggested by the authors that few new T cells are recruited by each seasonal influenza vaccination.

The input for sequencing was PBMCs from blood, taken 11 to 12 days after vaccination. The sequence derives from a man aged 50 to 60 who received an inactivated influenza vaccine. The chain uses TRBV28 and TRBJ2-2, with TRBD1 matching 9 bases. CDR3 protein: CASSLTRDRVTGELFF. DNA for the CDR3: TGTGCCAGCAGTCTAACCCGGGACAGGGTAACCGGGGAGCTGTTTTTT.